The clone carrying this T cell receptor (beta chain) was seen many times. Primers used in a second PCR of about 7 to 12 cycles were a sample-barcoded 5' primer and a J-beta primer mix. TCRdb itself ran the 5' RACE reads through MiXCR, one entry per CDR3 protein. The repertoire includes some 900,000 distinct CDR3 sequences, 29% of them detected once, and roughly 17% sits in the top ten. V lost 3 bases and J lost 7, with 7 bases in between. CDR3 length: 12 residues. From germline, CDR1 is KGHSH and CDR2 LQKENI. This sample stems from a study of blood T cells in healthy people across ages. V usage is TRBV18 and J usage is TRBJ2-1; D may be TRBD2 (5 bases). The TCR comes from a woman over 75 in good health. The specimen was blood. The DNA of the CDR3 is TGTGCCAGCTCACCTACGGGGAATGAGCAGTTCTTC. This gives the protein CASSPTGNEQFF.